These T cell receptor beta chains were read from a single sample in a study of shared clonotypes between healthy human individuals. Using immunoSEQ multiplex PCR, the repertoire was profiled, and TCRdb retains in-frame clones only, with some absent. The repertoire holds 1,500,000 or so clones, approximately 97% seen once, with 0.95% to 1.5% in the top ten. The specimen sequenced was naive CD4+ T cells sorted from blood. The receptors shown here come from a man younger than 40 in good health. Each CDR3 is given with its conserved first and last residue. The D gene is left open where the match is weak. Rows may omit the clone size; those that give it use once, few, many or a size class.

v_gene	j_gene	abundance	d_gene	CDR3nt	CDR3aa
TRBV6-5	TRBJ2-1	-	TRBD2	TGTGCCAGCAGACCGGGACTAGCGTACAATGAGCAGTTCTTC	CASRPGLAYNEQFF
TRBV4-3	TRBJ1-4	-	-	TGCGCCAGCAGCCAAGAAAGCTATGAAAAACTGTTTTTT	CASSQESYEKLFF
TRBV7-8	TRBJ1-5	once	-	TGTGCCAGCAGCTTAATGGGGATAGGTCAGCCCCAGCATTTT	CASSLMGIGQPQHF
TRBV10-2	TRBJ2-7	-	-	TGCGCCAGCAGGTACGGCGAGCAGTACTTC	CASRYGEQYF
TRBV7-9	TRBJ1-4	few	TRBD1	TGTGCCAGCAGCCGGACAGGGGTAAATGAAAAACTGTTTTTT	CASSRTGVNEKLFF
TRBV19	TRBJ2-2	-	-	TGTGCCAGTAGTATTCGAGGGAACACCGGGGAGCTGTTTTTT	CASSIRGNTGELFF
TRBV6-1	TRBJ2-2	-	TRBD2	TGTGCCAGCAGTGCCCTAGCGGGAGGGAACACCGGGGAGCTGTTTTTT	CASSALAGGNTGELFF
TRBV10-2	TRBJ2-6	-	-	TGCGCCAGCAGCTTAATTCAGGGGTCTGGGGCCAACGTCCTGACTTTC	CASSLIQGSGANVLTF
TRBV14	TRBJ2-1	once	-	TGTGCCAGCAGCCAAGTGGCGGGTGCAGCAGGGAATGAGCAGTTCTTC	CASSQVAGAAGNEQFF
TRBV28	TRBJ1-5	-	-	TGTGCCAGCACCAACAATCAGCCCCAGCATTTT	CASTNNQPQHF
TRBV4-3	TRBJ1-3	-	-	TGCGCCAGCAGCCAAGATCGGCTAAATGGAAACACCATATATTTT	CASSQDRLNGNTIYF
TRBV27	TRBJ2-3	-	TRBD2	TGTGCCACAACCCCCGGGGGGGCTGGAGATACGCAGTATTTT	CATTPGGAGDTQYF
TRBV11-2	TRBJ1-4	-	TRBD1	TGTGCCAGCAGCCCGGGACAGGGATCAACTAATGAAAAACTGTTTTTT	CASSPGQGSTNEKLFF
TRBV30	TRBJ1-2	-	TRBD1	TGTGCCTGGAGTGTAAAGATCAGGGGGAACTATGGCTACACCTTC	CAWSVKIRGNYGYTF
TRBV7-3	TRBJ2-5	-	-	TGTGCCAGCAGCTTATCGGGGGCACCGCCCCAGTACTTC	CASSLSGAPPQYF
TRBV28	TRBJ1-1	-	-	TGTGCCAGCAGCACAGGGCGGAGGGACACTGAAGCTTTCTTT	CASSTGRRDTEAFF
TRBV6-1	TRBJ2-7	-	-	TGTGCCAGCAGTGCTAGACAGGACTCCTACGAGCAGTACTTC	CASSARQDSYEQYF
TRBV18	TRBJ2-1	-	TRBD2	TGTGCCAGCTGTGTCCTCGGGACTAGAAACAATGAGCAGTTCTTC	CASCVLGTRNNEQFF
TRBV5-1	TRBJ1-2	-	-	TGCGCCAGCAGCTTCGACAGCTCAGGCGGGGGCTACACCTTC	CASSFDSSGGGYTF
TRBV19	TRBJ2-5	-	-	TGTGCCAGTAGTATAGAAGGAGGGCAGGGGGAGACCCAGTACTTC	CASSIEGGQGETQYF
TRBV10-3	TRBJ2-7	-	TRBD2	TGTGCCATCAGTCCGAGTCCTAGCGGGGGATACGAGCAGTACTTC	CAISPSPSGGYEQYF
TRBV10-3	TRBJ1-5	-	-	TGTGCCATCCAAGTGGATAGCAATCAGCCCCAGCATTTT	CAIQVDSNQPQHF
TRBV10-3	TRBJ2-5	once	-	TGTGCCATCAGTGAGGGGGGACAAGAGACCCAGTACTTC	CAISEGGQETQYF
TRBV5-4	TRBJ1-1	-	-	TGTGCCAGCAGCTACGACCGGACACGCGGGAACACTGAAGCTTTCTTT	CASSYDRTRGNTEAFF
TRBV5-1	TRBJ2-2	-	TRBD1	TGCGCCAGCAGCCAAGACAGGGGAGATACCGGGGAGCTGTTTTTT	CASSQDRGDTGELFF
TRBV2	TRBJ2-7	-	TRBD2	TGTGCCAGCAAAGTAGCGGGAGTCTACGAGCAGTACTTC	CASKVAGVYEQYF
TRBV18	TRBJ1-5	-	-	TGTGCCAGCTCCCCCCAGCAAGCGTCAAGCAATCAGCCCCAGCATTTT	CASSPQQASSNQPQHF
TRBV28	TRBJ1-2	-	-	TGTGCCAGCGCCCTGGGAGCTAACTATGGCTACACCTTC	CASALGANYGYTF
TRBV29-1	TRBJ1-4	-	TRBD1	TGCAGCGCCACGGACAGGTTTAATGAAAAACTGTTTTTT	CSATDRFNEKLFF
TRBV7-2	TRBJ2-2	-	-	TGTGCCAGCACCCGAAGGGCCAGTAGGACCGGGGAGCTGTTTTTT	CASTRRASRTGELFF
TRBV6-1	TRBJ1-2	-	-	TGTGCCAGCAATCGAATTTCCGGGGAAAGCTATGGCTACACCTTC	CASNRISGESYGYTF